These 28 T cell receptor beta chains came from one sample sequenced in a study of control samples from healthy donors and cancer patients (dated by TCRdb to 2020 to 2021). The receptor library was made with the immunoSEQ multiplex PCR assay. In TCRdb, the immuneACCESS table is reduced to in-frame sequences with V and J assigned. These tables do not hold every clone; where another copy was compared, an unresolved V gene accounts for under half, and the others remain unexplained. For this sample the table gives about 89,000 clones, of which 86% were detected only once. Jointly, the top ten make up around a fifth of the sample. The sample comprised blood. The receptors come from a man aged 25 to 40 in good health.

The V gene is TRBV10-3, the J gene TRBJ1-1; 9 bases align to TRBD1. This CDR3 is 13 amino acids long. The V and J ends lost 9 bases and 1 base, in that order; junction bases with no gene match: 3. CDR1 is ENHRY and CDR2 is SYGVKD in the germline V gene. In nucleotides, the CDR3 is TGTGCCATAAGGACAGGGGCGAACACTGAAGCTTTCTTT. Translating it yields CAIRTGANTEAFF.

The rearrangement uses TRBV27 and TRBJ2-5; 7 bases are shared with TRBD1. Trimming cost V 5 bases and J 2 bases; bases outside gene matches: 8. Per the germline V gene, CDR1 is MNHEY and CDR2 is SMNVEV (reference sequence). The CDR3 has 15 residues. The CDR3 nucleotides read TGTGCCAGCAGTCTCGGACAGGCGGTTCAAGAGACCCAGTACTTC. It translates to CASSLGQAVQETQYF.

The chain has TRBV27 and TRBJ2-3, with TRBD1 identical over 8 bases. Trimming at V came to 2 bases and at J to 2 bases, leaving 6 bases not matched to a gene. This CDR3 has 16 amino acids. CDR1 is MNHEY, CDR2 SMNVEV, per germline (reference sequence). CDR3 amino acids: CASSLGIQGVTDTQYF. The CDR3 DNA reads TGTGCCAGCAGTTTAGGTATACAGGGGGTCACAGATACGCAGTATTTT.

V gene TRBV15 combines with J gene TRBJ2-2; perhaps TRBD1 as D (6 bases). The V end lost 1 base, the J end lost 0 bases, and 12 bases lay between the germline ends. Germline values: CDR1 LNHNV, CDR2 YYDKDF (reference sequence). CDR3 length: 17 residues. The CDR3 loop is CATSRGHRASNTGELFF. CDR3 DNA sequence: TGTGCCACCAGCAGAGGTCACAGGGCGTCGAACACCGGGGAGCTGTTTTTT.

The gene calls are TRBV6-1 and TRBJ1-2; possible D gene TRBD1, 6 bases. Germline CDR1 and CDR2: MNHNS and SASEGT. V gave up 0 bases and J gave up 4 bases, with 9 bases separating them. The CDR3 runs to 14 residues. CDR3 in amino acids: CASSEAGGGYGYTF. The DNA of the CDR3 is TGTGCCAGCAGTGAAGCGGGGGGCGGCTATGGCTACACCTTC.

The DNA of the CDR3 is TGTGCCAGCAGCTCCCCCTCGCGGGGGATCACAGATACGCAGTATTTT. Its translation is CASSSPSRGITDTQYF. The V gene is TRBV9, the J gene TRBJ2-3; 7 bases are shared with TRBD2. V gave up 4 bases and J gave up 2 bases; unmatched junction bases: 10. CDR1 is SGDLS, CDR2 YYNGEE, per germline. CDR3 length equals 16 residues. The full variable domain, rest sourced from reference TRBV9 and TRBJ2-3, is DSGVTQTPKHLITATGQRVTLRCSPRSGDLSVYWYQQSLDQGLQFLIQYYNGEERAKGNILERFSAQQFPDLHSELNLSSLELGDSALYFCASSSPSRGITDTQYFGPGTRLTVL.

For the CDR3, the DNA is TGTGCCAGCAGCCAAGGGGCAACTAATGAAAAACTGTTTTTT. Encoded protein: CASSQGATNEKLFF. The V and J genes are TRBV4-2 and TRBJ1-4; D is undetermined. V lost 1 base, J lost 0 bases, and 3 bases lay in between. The CDR3 is 14 amino acids. In germline, CDR1 is LGHNA, CDR2 YNFKEQ.

The gene calls are TRBV10-2 and TRBJ2-5, with 11 bases matching TRBD2. Germline values: CDR1 WSHSY, CDR2 SAAADI. The CDR3 totals 13 residues. V was pared by 6 bases and J by 4 bases, with 1 base of the junction left unmatched. CDR3 protein: CASRLAGAETQYF. The CDR3 bases are TGCGCCAGCAGACTAGCGGGGGCAGAGACCCAGTACTTC.

The chain uses TRBV3-1 (or the pseudogene TRBV3-2) and TRBJ1-2; unclear D gene. Germline V gene lookup returns CDR1 LGHDT and CDR2 YNNKEL (reference sequence). CDR3 size: 14 residues. The V gene lost 4 bases and the J gene lost 3 bases, with 12 bases spanning the gap. For the CDR3, the DNA is TGTGCCAGCAGCCCCCGGACGGAATACTATGGCTACACCTTC. Its translation is CASSPRTEYYGYTF.

This clone was picked up a small number of times. This rearrangement joins TRBV6-1 to TRBJ1-1, with no clear D. From germline, CDR1 is MNHNS and CDR2 SASEGT. V was cut by 2 bases and J by 13 bases, with 14 bases left in between. The CDR3 runs 12 residues. The chain's CDR3 is CASSESHDFGFF. As DNA, the CDR3 is TGTGCCAGCAGTGAAAGCCATGATTTTGGTTTCTTT.

The chain couples TRBV6-6 to TRBJ1-5; D might be TRBD1 (6 bases). Per germline, CDR1 MNHNY and CDR2 SVGAGI (reference sequence). Trimming removed 9 bases from V and 1 base from J, with 16 bases in between. The CDR3 is 15 amino acids. This chain's CDR3 is CASHTGRGSNQPQHF. The CDR3 DNA follows: TGTGCCAGTCATACAGGGCGGGGGAGCAATCAGCCCCAGCATTTT.

The chain is built from TRBV5-5 and TRBJ1-2, with 8 bases matching TRBD1. This CDR3 spans 13 amino acids. Germline CDR1 reads SGHKS; CDR2 reads YYEKEE (reference sequence). J gave up 6 bases and V 5 bases, and 6 bases lay outside the gene matches. The CDR3 loop reads CASSPDRAHGYTF. The DNA of the CDR3 is TGTGCCAGCAGTCCGGACAGGGCCCATGGCTACACCTTC.

This chain uses TRBV24-1 with TRBJ1-2, with D perhaps TRBD1 (5 bases). V was shortened by 6 bases and J by 8 bases, with 15 bases between the two germline ends. The CDR3 runs 13 residues. The germline V gene encodes CDR1 KGHDR and CDR2 SFDVKD. The CDR3 region is CATSKQDNRGYTF. The CDR3 coding sequence is TGTGCCACCAGTAAACAGGATAACCGCGGCTACACCTTC.

This clone was counted between two and nine times. The rearrangement links TRBV30 to TRBJ1-6; no clear D. In germline, CDR1 is GTSNPN, CDR2 SVGIG (reference sequence). The CDR3 is made up of 12 amino acids. The V end lost 5 bases, the J end lost 7 bases, and 9 bases lay between the germline ends. As DNA, the CDR3 is TGTGCCTGGGGGGTCCCAAATTCACCCCTCCACTTT. The encoded protein is CAWGVPNSPLHF.

This clone has ten or more counts. This chain joins TRBV4-2 and TRBJ1-1, with 9 bases fitting TRBD1. J lost 4 bases, V lost 3 bases, and 0 bases had no gene match. This CDR3 is built from 13 residues. Per the germline V gene, CDR1 is LGHNA and CDR2 is YNFKEQ. Written as DNA, the CDR3 is TGTGCCAGCAGCCAGGGACAGGGCACTGAAGCTTTCTTT. Translation: CASSQGQGTEAFF.

This clone was detected only a few times. The chain couples TRBV6-5 to TRBJ1-2, with D hard to call. The V and J ends lost 5 bases and 1 base respectively, with 5 bases between them. The CDR3 sequence is 12 residues long. The germline gives CDR1 MNHEY, CDR2 SVGAGI. The CDR3 DNA is TGTGCCAGCAGTAACCATAACTATGGCTACACCTTC. Its translation is CASSNHNYGYTF.

This clone was recorded once. The chain recombines TRBV27 with TRBJ1-2; 7 bases line up with TRBD1. V gave up 6 bases and J gave up 4 bases; unmatched junction bases: 8. Germline assignment: CDR1 MNHEY and CDR2 SMNVEV (reference sequence). This CDR3 comprises 14 residues. DNA for the CDR3: TGTGCCAGCAGAGTCGGGACAGATATCTATGGCTACACCTTC. It codes for CASRVGTDIYGYTF.

CDR3 nucleotides: TGTGCCAGCAGGGGACAGGGAGTAAGGTCACCCCTCCACTTT. It specifies CASRGQGVRSPLHF. The chain has TRBV6-5 and TRBJ1-6; TRBD1 matches at 9 bases. J gave up 10 bases and V 6 bases, and 7 bases lay outside the gene matches. The germline V gene has CDR1 MNHEY and CDR2 SVGAGI. There are 14 residues in the CDR3.

The chain joins TRBV2 to TRBJ1-3; D is undetermined. Trimming pared 6 bases from V and 0 bases from J, leaving 9 bases between. Germline CDR1 reads SNHLY; CDR2 reads FYNNEI. The CDR3 length is 14 residues. The CDR3 is CASRDVSSGNTIYF. Here the CDR3 DNA reads TGTGCCAGCAGGGACGTGAGCTCTGGAAACACCATATATTTT.

The chain combines TRBV14 with TRBJ2-5, with unresolved D. The CDR3 runs 12 residues. Germline V gene data show CDR1 as SGHDN and CDR2 as FVKESK. Trimming removed 6 bases at V and 5 bases at J, with 10 bases between. CDR3 nucleotides: TGTGCCAGCAGTGGGCTTGGGGAGACCCAGTACTTC. Translation gives CASSGLGETQYF.

The chain recombines TRBV29-1 with TRBJ2-1; 8 nucleotides agree with TRBD2. CDR1 SQVTM and CDR2 ANQGSEA come from the germline V gene. V shed 3 bases and J 10 bases; nucleotides not matched to a gene: 5. The CDR3 length is 12 residues. In DNA, the CDR3 is TGCAGCGTTGATAGGCCGGGGGGGGAGCAGTTCTTC. It specifies CSVDRPGGEQFF.

The rearrangement uses TRBV5-5 and TRBJ1-1; D not resolved. Germline V gene data show CDR1 as SGHKS and CDR2 as YYEKEE (reference sequence). The ends were cut back, 0 bases at V and 2 bases at J, with 8 bases in the middle. The CDR3 spans 14 residues. The CDR3 DNA sequence: TGTGCCAGCAGCTTGGGTAACGGAAACACTGAAGCTTTCTTT. Amino acids: CASSLGNGNTEAFF.

V and J are TRBV2 and TRBJ1-5, with 7 bases lining up with TRBD1. This CDR3 region has 17 residues. Trimming at V came to 3 bases and at J to 1 base, leaving 9 bases not matched to a gene. From germline, CDR1 is SNHLY and CDR2 FYNNEI. CDR3 amino acids: CASSDPPGRGSNQPQHF. The CDR3, as DNA: TGTGCCAGCAGTGACCCCCCCGGCAGGGGGAGCAATCAGCCCCAGCATTTT.

This chain uses TRBV4-2 with TRBJ2-7, with 10 bases lining up with TRBD2. J was trimmed by 1 base and V by 0 bases; bases with no gene match: 6. The CDR3 spans 17 residues. The germline V gene has CDR1 LGHNA and CDR2 YNFKEQ. The CDR3 coding sequence is TGTGCCAGCAGCCAAGATACCCGGACTAGCGGTTCCTACGAGCAGTACTTC. It specifies CASSQDTRTSGSYEQYF.

This clone was recorded only once. V is TRBV9 and J is TRBJ1-6; a possible D gene is TRBD1 (5 bases). This CDR3 has 13 amino acids. The germline V gene has CDR1 SGDLS and CDR2 YYNGEE. The germline V and J ends were trimmed by 4 bases and 12 bases, with 14 bases remaining between them. The CDR3 DNA sequence: TGTGCCAGCAGCCTTAGGGGTTGGGAACCCCTCCACTTT. As protein: CASSLRGWEPLHF.

The DNA of the CDR3 is TGCAGCGTCCCCGGGGGGTCGAGCTCCTACAATGAGCAGTTCTTC. Translating it yields CSVPGGSSSYNEQFF. V and J are TRBV29-1 and TRBJ2-1; 7 nucleotides line up with TRBD2. This CDR3 is built from 15 residues. With V trimmed by 6 bases and J by 0 bases, 8 bases remained unmatched. The germline gives CDR1 SQVTM, CDR2 ANQGSEA.

The rearrangement uses TRBV12-3 or TRBV12-4 and TRBJ1-4; 8 bases agree with TRBD1. J gave up 8 bases and V 6 bases, and 2 bases lay outside the gene matches. The CDR3 is 12 amino acids. The CDR3 here is CASRRTGEKLFF. The DNA of the CDR3 is TGTGCCAGCAGGAGGACAGGGGAAAAACTGTTTTTT.

The chain employs TRBV9 and TRBJ1-2; TRBD1 agrees at 7 bases. The germline CDR1 and CDR2 sequences are SGDLS and YYNGEE. This CDR3 has 14 amino acids. V was pared by 3 bases and J by 3 bases, with 5 bases of the junction left unmatched. The CDR3: CASSGDREDYGYTF. The CDR3 DNA follows: TGTGCCAGCAGCGGCGACAGGGAGGACTATGGCTACACCTTC. The variable domain in full, with the rest retrieved from reference TRBV9 and TRBJ1-2, is DSGVTQTPKHLITATGQRVTLRCSPRSGDLSVYWYQQSLDQGLQFLIQYYNGEERAKGNILERFSAQQFPDLHSELNLSSLELGDSALYFCASSGDREDYGYTFGSGTRLTVV.